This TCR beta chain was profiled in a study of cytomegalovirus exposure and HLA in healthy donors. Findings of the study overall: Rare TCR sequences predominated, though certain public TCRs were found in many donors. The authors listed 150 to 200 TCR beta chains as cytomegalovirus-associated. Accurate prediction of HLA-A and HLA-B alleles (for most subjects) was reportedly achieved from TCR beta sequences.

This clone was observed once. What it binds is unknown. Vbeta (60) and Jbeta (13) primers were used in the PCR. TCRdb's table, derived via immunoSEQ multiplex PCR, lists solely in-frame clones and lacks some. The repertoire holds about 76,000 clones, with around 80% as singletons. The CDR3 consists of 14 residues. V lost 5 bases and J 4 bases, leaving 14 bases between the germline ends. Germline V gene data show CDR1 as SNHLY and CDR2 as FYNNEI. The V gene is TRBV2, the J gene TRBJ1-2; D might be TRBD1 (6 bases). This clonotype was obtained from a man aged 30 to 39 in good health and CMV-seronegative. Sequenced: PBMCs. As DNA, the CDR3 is TGTGCCAGCAGTAGGGACGAGGGGGTCTATGGCTACACCTTC. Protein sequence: CASSRDEGVYGYTF.